This T cell receptor beta chain was captured by sequencing in a study of OX40 agonist ivuxolimab in advanced cancers. Study results and caveats: Low normalized T-cell clonal expansion was also seen in some nonresponders. Not determined was the antigen specificity of the expanded peripheral T cells.

About this clone: What it binds is not known.

Sequencing used immunoSEQ multiplex PCR; TCRdb keeps in-frame clones, though not all of them. Of roughly 60,000 clones listed, about 85% are singletons. The CDR3 runs 15 residues. V shed 4 bases and J shed 8 bases, with 15 bases lying between them. The TCR was taken from an adult with an advanced solid tumor such as melanoma, head and neck, liver or kidney cancer. The material sequenced was CD4+ or CD8+ T cells sorted from blood, taken in a trial of the OX40 agonist ivuxolimab. The V call is TRBV23-1, the J call TRBJ1-6, with D hard to call. TRBV23-1 is an ORF, with its function uncertain. This CDR3 reads CASSPGRHIDSPLHF. For the CDR3, the DNA is TGCGCCAGCAGTCCTGGACGGCACATAGATTCACCCCTCCACTTT.